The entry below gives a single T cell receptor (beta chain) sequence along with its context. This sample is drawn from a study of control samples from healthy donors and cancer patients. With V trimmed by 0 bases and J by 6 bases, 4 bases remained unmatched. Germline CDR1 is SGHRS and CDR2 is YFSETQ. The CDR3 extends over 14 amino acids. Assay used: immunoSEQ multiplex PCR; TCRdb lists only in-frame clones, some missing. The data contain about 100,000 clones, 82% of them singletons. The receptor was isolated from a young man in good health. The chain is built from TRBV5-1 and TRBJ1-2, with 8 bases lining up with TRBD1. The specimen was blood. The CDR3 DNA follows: TGCGCCAGCAGCTTGGTCGACAGGGGTGATGGCTACACCTTC. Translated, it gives CASSLVDRGDGYTF.